Described below is a single TCR beta chain sequence and its context. This clone has just a few counts. It lacks a known antigen. Compared with germline, one end of the junction differs, possibly owing to a read error. The immunoSEQ Assay, a bias-controlled multiplex PCR, was used to amplify TCRbeta CDR3 regions from genomic DNA. Regarding the original processing steps: Nucleated cell counts per sample were estimated from amplification of reference gene primers within the assay. Sequence reads were collapsed and filtered to measure the absolute abundance of every unique TCRbeta CDR3 rearrangement. For each sample, productive Simpson clonality was calculated as the square root of Simpson's diversity index across productive rearrangements. The table comes from immuneACCESS by way of TCRdb, which keeps in-frame sequences with V and J called. Part of the clones is missing from these tables; in studies checked, under half for an unresolved V gene and the rest for unknown reasons. V and J calls and clone size are those listed in that table; D and trimming were worked out from the DNA. The sample has 140,000 to 150,000 clones on record, roughly 90% of them singletons. The ten largest clones represent 0.95% to 1.5% of the sample.

These data are taken from a study of blood T cell repertoires in COVID-19 (TCRdb year 2020). For the wider study: Samples from collaborators originated in the United States, Italy and Spain and spanned both the acute and convalescent phases of COVID-19. The repertoires were released in a freely available public database intended as a resource for research on the immune response to SARS-CoV-2. The prospective study material was composed of cDNA or gDNA derived from T cells, B-cell-depleted T cells, or PBMCs. Where available, HLA class I and class II types were obtained from metadata supplied by the sample provider rather than from assay-based typing. Deeply sampled blood TCRbeta repertoires from subjects exposed to, actively infected with, or recovered from COVID-19 were included in the dataset. The samples were drawn from two sources: the first 160 participants of the ongoing ImmuneRACE study, and fewer than 1,500 subjects contributed by 6 global collaborators. Sample metadata almost always included a de-identified subject ID, COVID-19 status, age in years and sex. Study-level results and caveats: The amount of clinical and demographic metadata varied by source and participant and was provided uncurated.

In the prospective study, participants were about 18 to 89 years old, resided in about 25 geographic areas of the United States, and were enrolled through a virtual design. Cohort assignment in the prospective study relied on participant-reported clinical history from a screening survey and a study questionnaire. Mobile phlebotomists in the prospective study collected whole blood, serum and a nasopharyngeal or oropharyngeal swab from every participant. Participants in the prospective study had the option to provide additional blood draws and questionnaires over a roughly 2-month period. Blood samples from the prospective study were shipped frozen or at room temperature prior to DNA extraction. From a lookup of the germline V gene, CDR1 and CDR2 are SGHTA and FQGNSA. Inclusive of the bounding cysteine and phenylalanine, the CDR3 is 13 residues long. The only DNA kept is the CDR3, 39 bases in frame from the first base.

The TCR sequence derives from a woman aged 25-40 years with acute COVID-19. In this chain, TRBV7-2 is recombined with TRBJ1-4; the D gene assignment is ambiguous. The sequenced material came from PBMCs or T cells enriched from blood (not recorded which). DNA sequence: TGTGCCAGCAGCTTCGACCGGAGGGAAAACCTGTTTTTT. Its product reads: CASSFDRRENLFF.